A single T cell receptor (beta chain) is shown here with its context. The antigen is undetermined. CDR1 and CDR2 from the germline V gene are SGHDN and FVKESK. The CDR3 consists of 16 residues. V lost 4 bases and J lost 8; bases outside the gene matches: 11. The data are from a study of neoadjuvant nivolumab and ipilimumab in lung cancer. Method: immunoSEQ multiplex PCR; TCRdb's copy keeps in-frame clones and lacks some. Of 4,000 to 5,000 clones in the sample, 70% to 75% were seen once. Study-level results: Blood richness before therapy tracked richness in tumors resected after neoadjuvant therapy.

The chain couples TRBV14 to TRBJ2-1; 10 nucleotides align to TRBD2. The input for sequencing was tumor tissue, taken after neoadjuvant nivolumab, alone or with ipilimumab, at or shortly before surgery. The sequence derives from an adult with non-small cell lung cancer. CDR3 loop: CASSLQTSGDIDEQFF. For the CDR3, the DNA is TGTGCCAGCAGCCTTCAAACTAGCGGGGATATCGATGAGCAGTTCTTC.